One and the same sample provided the 2 T cell receptor beta chains below, sequenced in a study of blood T cells in healthy people across ages. The authors ran a second PCR of about 6 to 11 cycles using a sample-barcoded 5' primer and a J-beta primer mix. MiXCR, applied by TCRdb to the 5' RACE reads, yields one record per CDR3 protein. The sample includes 1.5 million or so distinct CDR3 sequences, approximately 39% seen only once; the top ten take around 4%. The specimen was blood. Receptors were obtained from a woman aged 18 to 35 in good health.

This clonotype appeared a few times. The rearrangement joins TRBV20-1 to TRBJ2-3, with 8 positions matching TRBD2. Germline V CDR1 and CDR2: DFQATT, SNEGSKA (reference sequence). The ends lost 3 bases at V and 4 bases at J; junction bases unmatched: 9. This CDR3 is built from 15 residues. This CDR3 is CSARGLAGSPDTQYF. As DNA, the CDR3 is TGCAGTGCTAGGGGGTTAGCGGGGTCCCCAGATACGCAGTATTTT.

This clonotype was seen repeatedly, ten times or more. V is TRBV7-2 and J is TRBJ2-3, with D unclear. CDR3 size: 16 residues. Trimming shortened V by 7 bases and J by 3 bases, and 20 bases separated the two germline ends. CDR1 and CDR2 from the germline V gene are SGHTA and FQGNSA. The DNA of the CDR3 is TGTGCCAGCACCAAACCTCGCACCCTAGGGACAGATACGCAGTATTTT. It yields the protein CASTKPRTLGTDTQYF.